Below are 30 T cell receptor beta chains sequenced from a single sample in a study of blood T cell repertoires in COVID-19. The protocol was immunoSEQ multiplex PCR, while the TCRdb copy is restricted to in-frame clones and leaves out a portion. This sample has a few hundred thousand clones; about 82% occur once, and the top ten carry 9% to 15%. Sequencing was done on a sample of peripheral blood. Every receptor here comes from a man aged 80 or over with acute or convalescent COVID-19.

The chain has TRBV7-9 and TRBJ1-6; a weak D match, TRBD1 (5 bases). CDR3 size: 14 residues. Germline V gene lookup returns CDR1 SEHNR and CDR2 FQNEAQ (reference sequence). V lost 6 bases to trimming and J lost 10 bases, with 16 bases between them. Here the CDR3 DNA reads TGTGCCAGCAGTTTCAGGGTAGTAGGGTCACCCCTCCACTTT. It translates to CASSFRVVGSPLHF.

The sample holds one count of this clone. The chain employs TRBV10-3 and TRBJ2-2; 11 bases are a match to TRBD1. The CDR3 has 15 residues. Germline V gene data show CDR1 as ENHRY and CDR2 as SYGVKD. V shed 8 bases, J shed 4 bases, and the junction held 6 bases outside the gene matches. The CDR3 sequence is CAISTGTGGTGELFF. CDR3 nucleotide sequence: TGTGCCATCTCGACCGGGACAGGGGGCACCGGGGAGCTGTTTTTT.

This sequence joins TRBV6-5 and TRBJ2-3, with 12 nucleotides matching TRBD2. The CDR3 loop spans 15 amino acids. Germline V gives CDR1 MNHEY, CDR2 SVGAGI. The V gene end was trimmed by 6 bases and the J gene end by 4 bases; junction bases not matched to a gene: 5. CDR3 DNA: TGTGCCAGCAGCCTAGCGGGGGGGCTTTCAGATACGCAGTATTTT. It encodes CASSLAGGLSDTQYF.

The DNA for the CDR3 is TGTGCCAGCAGTGTTAAAGGGGCCAACGTCCTGACTTTC. Its translation is CASSVKGANVLTF. V is TRBV6-4 and J is TRBJ2-6; D is ambiguous. The CDR3 loop spans 13 amino acids. The germline gives CDR1 MRHNA, CDR2 SNTAGT. V lost 4 bases to trimming and J lost 4 bases, with 5 bases between them.

This chain uses TRBV19 with TRBJ1-1; 7 nucleotides match TRBD1. In germline, CDR1 is LNHDA, CDR2 SQIVND (reference sequence). The length of the CDR3 is 14 residues. The V gene end was trimmed by 6 bases and the J gene end by 1 base; junction bases not matched to a gene: 5. CDR3 nucleotide sequence: TGTGCCAGTAGACAGGACAGGAGGAACACTGAAGCTTTCTTT. Protein: CASRQDRRNTEAFF.

As to this clone: Other DNA sequences in the sample encode the same CDR3. V gene TRBV27 combines with J gene TRBJ1-5, with 11 bases fitting TRBD1. The V gene end was trimmed by 5 bases and the J gene end by 6 bases; junction bases not matched to a gene: 3. This CDR3 contains 14 residues. CDR1 is MNHEY, CDR2 SMNVEV, per germline (reference sequence). The CDR3 loop reads CASSPGTGGQPQHF. The CDR3 nucleotides read TGTGCCAGCAGTCCCGGGACAGGGGGTCAGCCCCAGCATTTT.

This clone was detected only a few times. This sequence joins TRBV28 and TRBJ1-3; 9 bases map to TRBD1. V trimming: 6 bases; J trimming: 0 bases; junction bases outside the gene matches: 9. CDR1 and CDR2 (germline): MDHEN, SYDVKM. The CDR3 consists of 17 residues. The CDR3 nucleotides are TGTGCCAGCAGGCGCTACGGACAGGGGTACTCTGGAAACACCATATATTTT. It codes for CASRRYGQGYSGNTIYF.

This chain uses TRBV28 with TRBJ2-3, with 7 bases lining up with TRBD1. The J segment lost 0 bases and the V segment lost 6 bases, leaving 6 bases of the junction unmatched. This CDR3 region has 15 residues. Germline V lookup: CDR1 MDHEN, CDR2 SYDVKM. The CDR3 bases are TGTGCCAGCAGCCAAAGGGGGCTAAGCACAGATACGCAGTATTTT. Its protein product is CASSQRGLSTDTQYF.

This clone was seen a handful of times. V is TRBV27 and J is TRBJ2-3, with 9 nucleotides matching TRBD1. Germline CDR1 MNHEY, CDR2 SMNVEV (reference sequence). Trimming cost V 9 bases and J 2 bases; bases outside gene matches: 9. This CDR3 is 15 amino acids long. CDR3 DNA: TGTGCCAGTTTCCCGGGACAGGGATTCACAGATACGCAGTATTTT. Its translation is CASFPGQGFTDTQYF.

This sequence joins TRBV6-4 and TRBJ1-6, with D perhaps TRBD1 (5 bases). Germline V lookup: CDR1 MRHNA, CDR2 SNTAGT. This CDR3 spans 15 amino acids. Trimming cost V 6 bases and J 6 bases, with 15 bases left between them. CDR3 in DNA: TGTGCCAGCAGATCGGAACAGGCGACTAATTCACCCCTCCACTTT. Translating gives CASRSEQATNSPLHF.

V gene TRBV6-5 combines with J gene TRBJ1-2; D perhaps matches TRBD1 (6 bases). CDR3 length equals 14 residues. CDR1 is MNHEY, CDR2 SVGAGI, per germline. Trimming stripped 5 bases from V and 8 bases from J, with 18 bases between. CDR3 coding DNA: TGTGCCAGCAGTCCCCGGGGGGGGGCTCAGGGCTACACCTTC. This encodes CASSPRGGAQGYTF.

As DNA, the CDR3 is TGTGCCAGCAGCCGGACTAGCGGGCCCTACAATGAGCAGTTCTTC. Its translation: CASSRTSGPYNEQFF. The chain combines TRBV7-3 with TRBJ2-1; 11 positions match TRBD2. The V and J ends lost 5 bases and 2 bases, in that order; junction bases with no gene match: 2. Per the germline V gene, CDR1 is SGHTA and CDR2 is FQGTGA. There are 15 residues in the CDR3.

This clone showed up just once. The chain recombines TRBV7-2 with TRBJ2-1, with 8 bases identical to TRBD1. The germline V gene encodes CDR1 SGHTA and CDR2 FQGNSA. CDR3 length: 16 residues. V lost 2 bases, J lost 4 bases, and 7 bases stayed unmatched. This chain's CDR3 is CASSLRRTGQYNEQFF. The CDR3 region has the DNA TGTGCCAGCAGCTTAAGGAGGACAGGGCAATACAATGAGCAGTTCTTC.

As DNA, the CDR3 is TGTGCCAGCAGTTTAGACGTGGCTAGCGCCACCTACGAGCAGTACTTC. This gives the protein CASSLDVASATYEQYF. This sequence joins TRBV3-1 (or the pseudogene TRBV3-2) and TRBJ2-7; D is perhaps TRBD2 (6 bases). The CDR3 contains 16 residues. V dropped 6 bases and J dropped 2 bases, with 20 bases sitting between them. The germline V gene encodes CDR1 LGHDT and CDR2 YNNKEL (reference sequence).

The chain carries TRBV5-1 and TRBJ1-4; D call uncertain. Germline assignment: CDR1 SGHRS and CDR2 YFSETQ. This CDR3 is 19 amino acids long. The ends were cut back, 3 bases at V and 0 bases at J, with 21 bases in the middle. The CDR3 DNA is TGCGCCAGCAGCTACTACATACTGAGCGGAGGGTCAACTAATGAAAAACTGTTTTTT. Translated, it gives CASSYYILSGGSTNEKLFF.

The V call is TRBV11-2, the J call TRBJ2-5; the match to TRBD2 covers 7 bases. Germline loops: CDR1 SGHAT, CDR2 FQNNGV. J lost 5 bases, V lost 6 bases, and 15 bases had no gene match. The CDR3 is made up of 16 amino acids. The CDR3 region has the DNA TGTGCCAGCAGGCCCAATCGGGGGTCCGGGGGGGAGACCCAGTACTTC. Its translation: CASRPNRGSGGETQYF.

Note on this clone: The identical CDR3 is also encoded by other nucleotide sequences in the sample. The chain carries TRBV6-5 and TRBJ1-6; 9 positions agree with TRBD1. The CDR3 sequence is 13 residues long. With V trimmed by 6 bases and J by 6 bases, 0 bases remained unmatched. Germline V gene lookup returns CDR1 MNHEY and CDR2 SVGAGI. This chain's CDR3 is CASRGQGNSPLHF. The CDR3 DNA sequence: TGTGCCAGCAGGGGACAGGGTAATTCACCCCTCCACTTT.

The rearrangement joins TRBV11-2 to TRBJ1-1; the match to TRBD1 covers 8 bases. Germline CDR1 is SGHAT and CDR2 is FQNNGV. V lost 4 bases to trimming and J lost 3 bases; unmatched junction nucleotides: 7. The CDR3 contains 15 residues. The CDR3 DNA sequence: TGTGCCAGCAGCTGGTCAGGGGGCGCGGACACTGAAGCTTTCTTT. Its protein product is CASSWSGGADTEAFF.

The chain couples TRBV24-1 to TRBJ1-1; D is undetermined. Germline V gene sequence: CDR1 KGHDR, CDR2 SFDVKD. The V end was cut by 4 bases, the J end by 3 bases, with 8 bases between. CDR3 length: 13 residues. Here the CDR3 reads CATSESRDTEAFF. The CDR3 DNA is TGTGCCACCAGTGAATCCCGGGACACTGAAGCTTTCTTT.

This chain joins TRBV19 and TRBJ2-5; 8 bases agree with TRBD1. Trimming took 11 bases from V and 4 from J; bases not matched to a gene: 15. The germline gives CDR1 LNHDA, CDR2 SQIVND (reference sequence). This CDR3 is built from 15 residues. The CDR3 DNA reads TGTGCCTCCAGTATACAGGGGGGACTTTCAGAGACCCAGTACTTC. Protein sequence: CASSIQGGLSETQYF. Full variable domain (rest looked up from reference TRBV19 and TRBJ2-5): DGGITQSPKYLFRKEGQNVTLSCEQNLNHDAMYWYRQDPGQGLRLIYYSQIVNDFQKGDIAEGYSVSREKKESFPLTVTSAQKNPTAFYLCASSIQGGLSETQYFGPGTRLLVL.

The V and J genes are TRBV4-2 and TRBJ1-5; 10 nucleotides match TRBD1. CDR3 size: 16 residues. The V and J ends lost 0 bases and 6 bases, in that order; junction bases with no gene match: 5. In germline, CDR1 is LGHNA, CDR2 YNFKEQ. CDR3 amino acids: CASSQEVDRGGQPQHF. The CDR3 coding sequence is TGTGCCAGCAGCCAAGAGGTGGACAGGGGGGGTCAGCCCCAGCATTTT.

The chain links TRBV4-2 to TRBJ1-3, with 8 bases aligning to TRBD1. The germline gives CDR1 LGHNA, CDR2 YNFKEQ. This CDR3 is built from 18 residues. After removal of 0 bases from V and 2 bases from J, the junction contained 9 bases not matched to a gene. The CDR3 here is CASSQDRGATGAGNTIYF. CDR3 coding DNA: TGTGCCAGCAGCCAAGATCGGGGGGCGACAGGGGCTGGAAACACCATATATTTT.

V and J are TRBV19 and TRBJ1-5, with a possible D match to TRBD1 (5 bases). V was pared by 6 bases and J by 1 base, with 16 bases between. Germline V lookup: CDR1 LNHDA, CDR2 SQIVND (reference sequence). This CDR3 comprises 16 residues. For the CDR3, the DNA is TGTGCCAGTAGAGGTCAGGGTGCGATGAGCAATCAGCCCCAGCATTTT. This codes for CASRGQGAMSNQPQHF.

The CDR3 DNA is TGCGCCAGCAGCCAAGATTTTGTAGGTCAGGGTGCAAACTCGAACACTGAAGCTTTCTTT. Amino acids: CASSQDFVGQGANSNTEAFF. This rearrangement joins TRBV4-1 to TRBJ1-1, with D perhaps TRBD1 (5 bases). Germline CDR1 and CDR2: MGHRA and YSYEKL. The CDR3 sequence is 20 residues long. Trimming stripped 0 bases from V and 1 base from J, with 24 bases between.

The V and J genes are TRBV14 and TRBJ1-2; 8 bases agree with TRBD1. The CDR3 extends over 19 amino acids. V lost 0 bases, J lost 6 bases, and 18 bases stayed unmatched. From germline, CDR1 is SGHDN and CDR2 FVKESK. The DNA of the CDR3 is TGTGCCAGCAGCCAAGACCCTCTCCTCCGGACAGGGAAGATTCATGGCTACACCTTC. It is translated as CASSQDPLLRTGKIHGYTF.

This clone was detected only once. The V gene is TRBV18, the J gene TRBJ1-5; 12 bases align to TRBD1. Germline lookup yields CDR1 KGHSH and CDR2 LQKENI. After removal of 3 bases from V and 4 bases from J, the junction contained 4 bases not matched to a gene. The CDR3 extends over 16 amino acids. CDR3 nucleotides: TGTGCCAGCTCACCTCAGGGACAGGGGGCGAATCAGCCCCAGCATTTT. Translating it yields CASSPQGQGANQPQHF.

The chain recombines TRBV6-2 or TRBV6-3 with TRBJ2-1; 9 positions match TRBD1. Germline trimming cut 5 bases from V and 0 bases from J; bases unmatched to any gene: 8. CDR1 MNHEY and CDR2 SVGEGT come from the germline V gene. This CDR3 region has 17 residues. The CDR3 DNA reads TGTGCCAGCAGTCACCCTAGACAGGGGGTCTCCTACAATGAGCAGTTCTTC. It yields the protein CASSHPRQGVSYNEQFF.

CDR3 region: CASSLGSQGYGSPLHF. The CDR3 DNA sequence: TGTGCCAGCAGTTTAGGCTCACAGGGGTATGGCTCACCCCTCCACTTT. The chain links TRBV28 to TRBJ1-6, with TRBD1 identical over 7 bases. The ends lost 2 bases at V and 10 bases at J; junction bases unmatched: 11. Germline CDR1 and CDR2: MDHEN and SYDVKM. The CDR3 is 16 residues long.

This clone was seen at least ten times. The chain carries TRBV6-5 and TRBJ2-7; the D gene is possibly TRBD2 (6 bases). The germline V gene encodes CDR1 MNHEY and CDR2 SVGAGI. This CDR3 comprises 13 residues. Trimming removed 7 bases from V and 5 bases from J, with 15 bases in between. CDR3 bases: TGTGCCAGCACCGTCCCGGGACTCCACGAGCAGTACTTC. Its translation: CASTVPGLHEQYF.

The V call is TRBV12-3 or TRBV12-4, the J call TRBJ2-1; tentatively, D is TRBD2 (5 bases). Trimming left V 6 bases short and J 6 bases short, with 9 bases between. This CDR3 is built from 12 residues. The CDR3 here is CASSRGLNEQFF. Written as DNA, the CDR3 is TGTGCCAGCAGCCGGGGTCTCAATGAGCAGTTCTTC.